This entry lists 26 T cell receptor beta chains sequenced from one sample in a study of blood T cell repertoires in COVID-19. The data were produced by immunoSEQ multiplex PCR, yet TCRdb's version contains in-frame clones alone and is incomplete. The data show about 240,000 clones, approximately 80% seen once. Sequences were obtained from peripheral blood. These receptors were collected from an elderly woman with acute or convalescent COVID-19.

V is TRBV24-1 and J is TRBJ1-1; 9 bases fit TRBD1. CDR3 length: 20 amino acids. Trimming at V came to 0 bases and at J to 2 bases, leaving 15 bases not matched to a gene. Germline V gives CDR1 KGHDR, CDR2 SFDVKD. The CDR3 reads CATSDLDIPGTGKGNTEAFF. The CDR3 DNA sequence: TGTGCCACCAGTGATTTGGATATACCCGGGACAGGGAAAGGTAACACTGAAGCTTTCTTT.

The chain combines TRBV6-5 with TRBJ2-3, with 7 bases matching TRBD1. With 6 bases clipped from V and 2 bases from J, the junction kept 8 bases outside the gene matches. The CDR3 loop spans 15 amino acids. Per the germline V gene, CDR1 is MNHEY and CDR2 is SVGAGI. CDR3 in amino acids: CASSLRQGLTDTQYF. CDR3 DNA sequence: TGTGCCAGCAGCCTACGACAGGGCCTCACAGATACGCAGTATTTT.

The V call is TRBV21-1, the J call TRBJ1-5; the table's D call, TRBD1, was not checked against the DNA. TRBV21-1 is marked as a pseudogene. CDR3 size: 16 residues. CDR3 sequence reads: CASSKEGRGSNQPQHF. In DNA, the CDR3 is TGTGCCAGCAGCAAAGAGGGCAGGGGGTCGAATCAGCCCCAGCATTTT.

CDR3 sequence: CASSPDMNTDTQYF. CDR3 DNA: TGTGCCAGCAGCCCCGACATGAACACAGATACGCAGTATTTT. The gene calls are TRBV5-6 and TRBJ2-3; D unclear. Per the germline V gene, CDR1 is SGHDT and CDR2 is YYEEEE. The CDR3 contains 14 residues. The V gene lost 4 bases and the J gene lost 2 bases, with 11 bases spanning the gap.

This clone has a single count. Other nucleotide sequences in the sample specify the same CDR3. The rearrangement uses TRBV18 and TRBJ1-1; D call uncertain. CDR1 and CDR2 (germline): KGHSH, LQKENI. The length of the CDR3 is 14 residues. V lost 3 bases and J 4 bases, leaving 12 bases between the germline ends. The DNA for the CDR3 is TGTGCCAGCTCACCGCTGGAGGGATTCACTGAAGCTTTCTTT. Its protein product is CASSPLEGFTEAFF.

This chain joins TRBV5-8 and TRBJ1-1; D ambiguous. CDR3 size: 15 residues. CDR1 is SGHTS and CDR2 is YDEGEE in the germline V gene. V was clipped by 0 bases and J by 1 base, with 10 bases between them. The CDR3 spells CASSLGTGSNTEAFF. CDR3 nucleotides: TGTGCCAGCAGCTTGGGGACTGGATCGAACACTGAAGCTTTCTTT.

V and J are TRBV18 and TRBJ1-1, with 7 bases lining up with TRBD1. V shed 0 bases, J shed 5 bases, and the junction held 6 bases outside the gene matches. The germline V gene has CDR1 KGHSH and CDR2 LQKENI. The CDR3 has 15 amino acids. CDR3 amino acids: CASSPPAGGATEAFF. The CDR3 region has the DNA TGTGCCAGCTCACCACCGGCAGGGGGTGCTACTGAAGCTTTCTTT.

This rearrangement joins TRBV19 to TRBJ2-1; TRBD2 is a possible D gene (6 bases). V gave up 0 bases and J gave up 0 bases, with 6 bases separating them. Germline CDR1 LNHDA, CDR2 SQIVND (reference sequence). The CDR3 is made up of 15 amino acids. CDR3 sequence (DNA): TGTGCCAGTAGTATAGAGGGGGGCTCCTACAATGAGCAGTTCTTC. Translated: CASSIEGGSYNEQFF.

This clone was counted between two and nine times. The chain has TRBV7-2 and TRBJ2-4; a weak D match, TRBD1 (5 bases). Germline V gene sequence: CDR1 SGHTA, CDR2 FQGNSA. The ends were cut back, 2 bases at V and 7 bases at J, with 12 bases in the middle. The CDR3 consists of 14 residues. The CDR3 region has the DNA TGTGCCAGCAGCTTACAGGGTTCGGCGAACATTCAGTACTTC. As protein: CASSLQGSANIQYF.

The chain employs TRBV5-6 and TRBJ2-5; perhaps TRBD1 as D (5 bases). Germline values: CDR1 SGHDT, CDR2 YYEEEE. CDR3 length: 14 amino acids. Trimming pared 1 base from V and 1 base from J, leaving 8 bases between. The CDR3: CASSLSDSQETQYF. In nucleotides, the CDR3 is TGTGCCAGCAGCTTGAGTGACAGCCAAGAGACCCAGTACTTC. The full variable domain, in which reference TRBV5-6 and TRBJ2-5 provide the parts outside the CDR3, is DAGVTQSPTHLIKTRGQQVTLRCSPKSGHDTVSWYQQALGQGPQFIFQYYEEEERQRGNFPDRFSGHQFPNYSSELNVNALLLGDSALYLCASSLSDSQETQYFGPGTRLLVL.

The rearrangement joins TRBV24-1 to TRBJ2-5; D perhaps matches TRBD1 (5 bases). Germline CDR1 is KGHDR and CDR2 is SFDVKD. V lost 5 bases and J 1 base, leaving 7 bases between the germline ends. This CDR3 spans 13 amino acids. This chain's CDR3 is CATSGQGQETQYF. CDR3 nucleotide sequence: TGTGCCACCAGTGGCCAGGGCCAAGAGACCCAGTACTTC.

There are a few counts of this clone. V gene TRBV3-1 (or the pseudogene TRBV3-2) combines with J gene TRBJ1-2; no reliable D call. The CDR3 runs to 14 residues. V lost 4 bases to trimming and J lost 5 bases, with 14 bases between them. Looked up from germline, CDR1 is LGHDT and CDR2 is YNNKEL (reference sequence). Here the CDR3 reads CASSPGPRGYGYTF. The CDR3 DNA sequence: TGTGCCAGCAGCCCCGGACCACGCGGGTATGGCTACACCTTC.

The count of this clone is one. This rearrangement joins TRBV28 to TRBJ1-5, with D unclear. The CDR3 contains 14 residues. Germline values: CDR1 MDHEN, CDR2 SYDVKM. Trimming removed 6 bases from V and 3 bases from J, with 12 bases in between. This CDR3 is CASRRNPTNQPQHF. CDR3 DNA sequence: TGTGCCAGCAGGAGAAATCCTACCAATCAGCCCCAGCATTTT.

The V call is TRBV5-4, the J call TRBJ1-2, with a possible D match to TRBD1 (5 bases). Germline loops: CDR1 SGHNT, CDR2 YYREEE (reference sequence). This CDR3 is built from 14 residues. V shed 3 bases and J shed 5 bases, with 14 bases lying between them. CDR3 loop: CASSSQQEGYGYTF. CDR3 coding DNA: TGTGCCAGCAGCTCCCAACAGGAAGGGTATGGCTACACCTTC.

V is TRBV24-1 and J is TRBJ2-5; D remains unclear. CDR1 KGHDR and CDR2 SFDVKD come from the germline V gene. Trimming took 4 bases from V and 1 from J, leaving 12 bases between them. CDR3 length: 15 amino acids. CDR3 amino acids: CATSDPARPQETQYF. CDR3 DNA: TGTGCCACCAGTGACCCGGCCAGGCCCCAAGAGACCCAGTACTTC.

The J gene is TRBJ1-5, the V gene TRBV6-5, with a possible D match to TRBD1 (5 bases). The V gene's germline CDR1 is MNHEY and CDR2 SVGAGI. With 6 bases removed from V and 8 bases from J, the gap between germline ends came to 17 bases. This CDR3 has 14 residues. CDR3 protein: CASSMTVNQEPQHF. The DNA of the CDR3 is TGTGCCAGCAGCATGACAGTTAACCAGGAGCCCCAGCATTTT.

This clone was picked up one time. This sequence joins TRBV5-1 and TRBJ2-2, with TRBD1 as a possible D gene (5 bases). The V end was cut by 0 bases, the J end by 7 bases, with 10 bases between. The CDR3 loop spans 14 amino acids. Germline loops: CDR1 SGHRS, CDR2 YFSETQ. CDR3 sequence reads: CASSLAGQVGELFF. DNA of the CDR3: TGCGCCAGCAGCTTGGCAGGGCAAGTCGGGGAGCTGTTTTTT.

The rearrangement joins TRBV3-1 (or the pseudogene TRBV3-2) to TRBJ2-1; 11 bases line up with TRBD2. Germline values: CDR1 LGHDT, CDR2 YNNKEL (reference sequence). V shed 1 base, J shed 9 bases, and the junction held 5 bases outside the gene matches. This CDR3 is 15 amino acids long. The CDR3 DNA reads TGTGCCAGCAGCCAAGGTAGCGGGGGGGCTGGTGAGCAGTTCTTC. It translates to CASSQGSGGAGEQFF.

The chain combines TRBV5-1 with TRBJ2-5; the match to TRBD2 covers 7 bases. The germline CDR1 and CDR2 sequences are SGHRS and YFSETQ. The V segment lost 1 base and the J segment 3 bases; nucleotides outside the gene matches: 3. This CDR3 has 14 amino acids. The CDR3 coding sequence is TGCGCCAGCAGCTTGAACGGGGGGAAAGAGACCCAGTACTTC. Its translation is CASSLNGGKETQYF.

The chain is built from TRBV28 and TRBJ1-2, with 8 bases matching TRBD1. Germline loops: CDR1 MDHEN, CDR2 SYDVKM. V gave up 11 bases and J gave up 3 bases; unmatched junction bases: 11. This CDR3 contains 14 residues. The CDR3 loop is CAGRRTGFYYGYTF. The CDR3 coding sequence is TGTGCCGGGAGGCGGACAGGGTTTTACTATGGCTACACCTTC.

The chain couples TRBV18 to TRBJ2-7; D might be TRBD1 (7 bases). The CDR3 totals 14 residues. V was shortened by 5 bases and J by 3 bases, with 14 bases between the two germline ends. The germline CDR1 and CDR2 sequences are KGHSH and LQKENI. CDR3: CASSSRGENYEQYF. CDR3 coding DNA: TGTGCCAGCTCATCCAGGGGGGAAAACTACGAGCAGTACTTC.

This clone was counted a single time. The V gene is TRBV28, the J gene TRBJ2-5; 7 nucleotides align to TRBD1. Germline trimming cut 1 base from V and 4 bases from J; bases unmatched to any gene: 9. CDR1 MDHEN and CDR2 SYDVKM come from the germline V gene. The CDR3 is made up of 16 amino acids. CDR3 loop: CASSLSGQGVGETQYF. DNA for the CDR3: TGTGCCAGCAGTTTATCGGGTCAGGGGGTTGGAGAGACCCAGTACTTC. Looking up the rest from reference TRBV28 and TRBJ2-5 gives the full variable domain: DVKVTQSSRYLVKRTGEKVFLECVQDMDHENMFWYRQDPGLGLRLIYFSYDVKMKEKGDIPEGYSVSREKKERFSLILESASTNQTSMYLCASSLSGQGVGETQYFGPGTRLLVL.

This clone was counted a single time. The V call is TRBV2, the J call TRBJ1-3, with a tentative D call TRBD1 (5 bases). Germline V gene lookup returns CDR1 SNHLY and CDR2 FYNNEI. V dropped 4 bases and J dropped 4 bases, with 8 bases sitting between them. CDR3 length equals 13 residues. CDR3 DNA: TGTGCCAGCAGTGGGGGGGTCGGAAACACCATATATTTT. This codes for CASSGGVGNTIYF.

In DNA form, the CDR3 reads TGTGCCAGCAGGGGGCCGGGACAGGGTAATCAGCCCCAGCATTTT. This codes for CASRGPGQGNQPQHF. The chain joins TRBV6-6 to TRBJ1-5, with TRBD1 identical over 9 bases. V dropped 6 bases and J dropped 4; count of bases not matched to a gene: 7. This CDR3 has 15 amino acids. Germline loops: CDR1 MNHNY, CDR2 SVGAGI (reference sequence).

The chain couples TRBV30 to TRBJ1-2; D not certain. The CDR3 contains 12 residues. Trimming took 4 bases from V and 8 from J, leaving 14 bases between them. CDR1 and CDR2 (germline): GTSNPN, SVGIG (reference sequence). The CDR3 nucleotides are TGTGCCTGGATAGACGGCGGTAAGGGCTACACCTTC. Translated, it gives CAWIDGGKGYTF.

The CDR3 loop reads CASSLRDYSSYNSPLHF. CDR3 DNA: TGTGCCAGCAGCCTCCGGGACTATAGCTCCTATAATTCACCCCTCCACTTT. The chain joins TRBV5-6 to TRBJ1-6, with D perhaps matching TRBD1 (5 bases). This CDR3 has 17 amino acids. Germline CDR1 is SGHDT and CDR2 is YYEEEE. Between the trimmed V and J ends, which lost 4 bases and 0 bases, there was a span of 14 bases. The variable domain in full, with the rest retrieved from reference TRBV5-6 and TRBJ1-6, is DAGVTQSPTHLIKTRGQQVTLRCSPKSGHDTVSWYQQALGQGPQFIFQYYEEEERQRGNFPDRFSGHQFPNYSSELNVNALLLGDSALYLCASSLRDYSSYNSPLHFGNGTRLTVT.